One sample yielded the 32 T cell receptor beta chains listed below, sequenced in a study of vaccination and CD4 T cells after COVID-19. Treatment noted: approximately 11-day PBMC culture with coronavirus spike peptide pools or control peptides (ViraFEST assay). Their antigen targets remain unknown. Cultured CD4+ T cell DNA was sequenced using the Oncomine TCR Beta short-read assay. MiXCR, run by TCRdb on the PCR reads, gives a single entry per CDR3 protein. This sample has approximately 15,000 distinct CDR3 sequences, with approximately 60% found just once. The sequenced material came from CD4+ T cells from blood, cultured in vitro. The receptors shown here come from a human donor who had recovered from COVID-19.

The gene calls are TRBV28 and TRBJ1-2; D possibly corresponds to TRBD1 (6 bases). The CDR3 sequence is 14 residues long. Germline CDR1 is MDHEN and CDR2 is SYDVKM. The germline V and J ends were trimmed by 0 bases and 4 bases, with 9 bases remaining between them. The CDR3, as DNA: TGTGCCAGCAGTTTATGGGACAGCTCCTATGGCTACACCTTC. Translating it yields CASSLWDSSYGYTF.

The chain carries TRBV20-1 and TRBJ2-3; 13 positions match TRBD2. The CDR3 sequence is 15 residues long. V shed 5 bases and J 7 bases; nucleotides not matched to a gene: 9. Germline V gene lookup returns CDR1 DFQATT and CDR2 SNEGSKA (reference sequence). The CDR3 coding sequence is TGCAGTGCTTCCGGACTAGCGGGAGAGGGGAATACGCAGTATTTT. Encoded protein: CSASGLAGEGNTQYF.

The chain employs TRBV28 and TRBJ1-1; 7 bases match TRBD1. Germline trimming cut 5 bases from V and 5 bases from J; bases unmatched to any gene: 8. Germline values: CDR1 MDHEN, CDR2 SYDVKM. The length of the CDR3 is 14 residues. CDR3 in DNA: TGTGCCAGCAGTCTGATAGGGGGCAGGACTGAAGCTTTCTTT. Translation gives CASSLIGGRTEAFF.

This clonotype was detected once. The chain carries TRBV20-1 and TRBJ2-2, with 12 bases lining up with TRBD1. Germline V CDR1 and CDR2: DFQATT, SNEGSKA (reference sequence). The CDR3 sequence is 16 residues long. Germline trimming cut 0 bases from V and 6 bases from J; bases unmatched to any gene: 5. This chain's CDR3 is CSARDGGQGAAGELFF. In DNA form, the CDR3 reads TGCAGTGCTAGAGATGGGGGACAGGGGGCGGCCGGGGAGCTGTTTTTT.

The J gene is TRBJ2-3, the V gene TRBV20-1; 9 nucleotides align to TRBD1. The V gene end was trimmed by 6 bases and the J gene end by 1 base; junction bases not matched to a gene: 8. CDR1 is DFQATT and CDR2 is SNEGSKA in the germline V gene (reference sequence). The CDR3 has 15 amino acids. This chain's CDR3 is CSAPRRDRGTDTQYF. The CDR3 DNA follows: TGCAGTGCCCCCCGGCGGGACAGGGGCACAGATACGCAGTATTTT.

V and J are TRBV19 and TRBJ1-2; no reliable D call. Trimming removed 4 bases from V and 1 base from J, with 10 bases in between. In germline, CDR1 is LNHDA, CDR2 SQIVND (reference sequence). The CDR3 runs to 14 residues. The DNA for the CDR3 is TGTGCCAGTAGTAGGAGGATCTTTAACTATGGCTACACCTTC. This codes for CASSRRIFNYGYTF.

The gene calls are TRBV7-2 and TRBJ2-7; no reliable D call. V lost 3 bases to trimming and J lost 3 bases, with 15 bases between them. The CDR3 is made up of 15 amino acids. Germline loops: CDR1 SGHTA, CDR2 FQGNSA. CDR3 region: CASSFDSQTSYEQYF. The CDR3 DNA sequence: TGTGCCAGCAGCTTCGACTCACAGACGAGCTACGAGCAGTACTTC.

The J gene is TRBJ1-2, the V gene TRBV6-1, with 7 bases identical to TRBD1. The CDR3 extends over 13 amino acids. Germline V gene lookup returns CDR1 MNHNS and CDR2 SASEGT. J gave up 8 bases and V 6 bases, and 9 bases lay outside the gene matches. The CDR3 DNA is TGTGCCAGCAGCTTAACAGGGGTGCCGGGCTACACCTTC. Amino acids: CASSLTGVPGYTF.

This clonotype occurred a few times. The chain is built from TRBV6-1 and TRBJ1-5; D unresolved. CDR3 length equals 16 residues. V was pared by 2 bases and J by 0 bases, with 11 bases between. CDR1 and CDR2 (germline): MNHNS, SASEGT. DNA of the CDR3: TGTGCCAGCAGTGAACCCATCATCAATAGCAATCAGCCCCAGCATTTT. This sequence encodes CASSEPIINSNQPQHF.

The gene calls are TRBV11-3 and TRBJ2-2, with no clear D. Germline lookup yields CDR1 SGHNT and CDR2 YENEEA. V shed 1 base and J shed 4 bases, with 7 bases lying between them. The CDR3 extends over 14 amino acids. The CDR3 DNA follows: TGTGCCAGCAGCTTAGTAGGTAGCACCGGGGAGCTGTTTTTT. It encodes CASSLVGSTGELFF.

The chain has TRBV11-2 and TRBJ1-1; D might be TRBD1 (5 bases). This CDR3 is 15 amino acids long. V gave up 5 bases and J gave up 2 bases, with 15 bases separating them. Per germline, CDR1 SGHAT and CDR2 FQNNGV. DNA of the CDR3: TGTGCCAGCAGCGGAACCCGACAGTCAAACACTGAAGCTTTCTTT. This encodes CASSGTRQSNTEAFF.

This sequence joins TRBV20-1 and TRBJ2-7; possible D gene TRBD1, 6 bases. This CDR3 has 11 amino acids. Trimming removed 5 bases at V and 5 bases at J, with 10 bases between. Germline values: CDR1 DFQATT, CDR2 SNEGSKA (reference sequence). In DNA, the CDR3 is TGCAGTGCTTCAGGGGTCAACGAGCAGTACTTC. This translates into CSASGVNEQYF.

The chain uses TRBV7-9 and TRBJ2-3, with a weak D call TRBD1 (6 bases). Trimming took 4 bases from V and 1 from J, leaving 12 bases between them. This CDR3 has 15 amino acids. Germline CDR1 is SEHNR and CDR2 is FQNEAQ (reference sequence). This CDR3 is CASSYTGLRTDTQYF. Here the CDR3 DNA reads TGTGCCAGCAGCTATACAGGGCTACGCACAGATACGCAGTATTTT.

The table lists this clonotype with a few counts. The chain combines TRBV9 with TRBJ1-2; TRBD1 matches 7 bases. J was trimmed by 8 bases and V by 1 base; bases with no gene match: 8. The CDR3 is made up of 14 amino acids. Germline CDR1 SGDLS, CDR2 YYNGEE. The CDR3 protein is CASSVTGAPGGYTF. DNA for the CDR3: TGTGCCAGCAGCGTAACAGGGGCGCCTGGGGGCTACACCTTC.

The J gene is TRBJ2-7, the V gene TRBV18; tentatively, D is TRBD1 or TRBD2 (7 bases each). The CDR3 length is 15 residues. With 3 bases removed from V and 3 bases from J, the gap between germline ends came to 15 bases. Germline lookup yields CDR1 KGHSH and CDR2 LQKENI. The CDR3: CASSPQGGDYYEQYF. The DNA for the CDR3 is TGTGCCAGCTCACCTCAGGGGGGGGACTACTACGAGCAGTACTTC.

This clonotype was detected once. V and J are TRBV5-1 and TRBJ1-3, with D possibly matching TRBD1 (5 bases). Trimming stripped 0 bases from V and 2 bases from J, with 6 bases between. The CDR3 length is 14 residues. Germline CDR1 is SGHRS and CDR2 is YFSETQ. CDR3 sequence reads: CASSLVGPGNTIYF. CDR3 in DNA: TGCGCCAGCAGCTTGGTGGGGCCTGGAAACACCATATATTTT.

V and J are TRBV20-1 and TRBJ2-5, with D possibly TRBD2 on 6 matching bases. V shed 3 bases and J shed 0 bases, with 14 bases lying between them. Germline values: CDR1 DFQATT, CDR2 SNEGSKA (reference sequence). The CDR3 is 15 residues long. CDR3 in amino acids: CSAREGTSHQETQYF. CDR3 coding DNA: TGCAGTGCTAGGGAAGGGACTTCCCACCAAGAGACCCAGTACTTC.

The table lists this clonotype with a count of one. V usage is TRBV20-1 and J usage is TRBJ2-7; tentative D call: TRBD2 (6 bases). Germline lookup yields CDR1 DFQATT and CDR2 SNEGSKA (reference sequence). The CDR3 contains 16 residues. V lost 0 bases, J lost 0 bases, and 15 bases lay in between. DNA for the CDR3: TGCAGTGCTAGAGATGATGGTCGCGGGAACTCCTACGAGCAGTACTTC. Translated: CSARDDGRGNSYEQYF.

The chain uses TRBV27 and TRBJ2-1; weak D call: TRBD1 (7 bases). V lost 5 bases to trimming and J lost 4 bases, with 21 bases between them. Germline CDR1 is MNHEY and CDR2 is SMNVEV (reference sequence). This CDR3 spans 17 amino acids. The CDR3 loop reads CASSLPQGGARYNEQFF. CDR3 coding DNA: TGTGCCAGCAGTCTACCTCAGGGGGGCGCGAGATACAATGAGCAGTTCTTC.

The chain combines TRBV2 with TRBJ1-1, with D possibly being TRBD1 (6 bases). Between the trimmed V and J ends, which lost 7 bases and 2 bases, there was a span of 17 bases. Germline V lookup: CDR1 SNHLY, CDR2 FYNNEI. CDR3 length: 15 amino acids. The CDR3 is CASMAFDRRNTEAFF. Here the CDR3 DNA reads TGTGCCAGCATGGCATTCGACAGGAGAAACACTGAAGCTTTCTTT.

The rearrangement joins TRBV30 to TRBJ1-6; 8 bases map to TRBD1. Germline V gene lookup returns CDR1 GTSNPN and CDR2 SVGIG (reference sequence). This CDR3 is built from 14 residues. J was trimmed by 9 bases and V by 0 bases; bases with no gene match: 4. CDR3 bases: TGTGCCTGGAGTGTATCCCAGGGGGCTTCACCCCTCCACTTT. Its protein product is CAWSVSQGASPLHF.

The V and J genes are TRBV5-4 and TRBJ2-7, with 7 bases aligning to TRBD1. The V segment lost 2 bases and the J segment 2 bases; nucleotides outside the gene matches: 7. The germline V gene has CDR1 SGHNT and CDR2 YYREEE (reference sequence). The CDR3 runs to 15 residues. The CDR3 sequence: CASSFPGTATYEQYF. The CDR3 region has the DNA TGTGCCAGCAGCTTTCCCGGGACAGCTACCTACGAGCAGTACTTC.

The chain recombines TRBV27 with TRBJ2-7; 8 positions agree with TRBD2. The CDR3 loop spans 15 amino acids. Germline V gene data show CDR1 as MNHEY and CDR2 as SMNVEV (reference sequence). V shed 6 bases, J shed 1 base, and the junction held 8 bases outside the gene matches. The CDR3: CASSPGTSGSYEQYF. The CDR3 nucleotides are TGTGCCAGCAGCCCGGGGACTAGTGGGTCCTACGAGCAGTACTTC.

This clonotype was observed once. This chain links TRBV2 with TRBJ2-7, with 8 nucleotides matching TRBD2. V was pared by 2 bases and J by 7 bases, with 10 bases of the junction left unmatched. Germline CDR1 reads SNHLY; CDR2 reads FYNNEI. The CDR3 consists of 15 residues. This CDR3 is CASSERMSGGGEQYF. The DNA for the CDR3 is TGTGCCAGCAGTGAAAGGATGAGCGGGGGTGGGGAGCAGTACTTC.

The chain employs TRBV7-8 and TRBJ1-2; maybe TRBD1 (6 bases). The V gene lost 4 bases and the J gene lost 3 bases, with 15 bases spanning the gap. Germline CDR1 and CDR2: SGHVS and FQNEAQ. The CDR3 length is 15 residues. CDR3 region: CASSSSPRGDYGYTF. CDR3 bases: TGTGCCAGCAGCTCGTCCCCCAGGGGCGACTATGGCTACACCTTC.

The chain uses TRBV15 and TRBJ1-4, with D perhaps matching TRBD1 (5 bases). V was clipped by 0 bases and J by 8 bases, with 13 bases between them. The V gene's germline CDR1 is LNHNV and CDR2 YYDKDF (reference sequence). The CDR3 is 15 amino acids. The CDR3 here is CATSREAGQGEKLFF. DNA for the CDR3: TGTGCCACCAGCAGAGAGGCAGGGCAGGGCGAAAAACTGTTTTTT.

This clonotype has a single count. The chain uses TRBV9 and TRBJ2-5; 8 bases line up with TRBD2. J was trimmed by 1 base and V by 0 bases; bases with no gene match: 2. This CDR3 has 15 amino acids. Germline V gene sequence: CDR1 SGDLS, CDR2 YYNGEE. Here the CDR3 DNA reads TGTGCCAGCAGCGTAGCGGGAGGGCCCCAAGAGACCCAGTACTTC. Amino acid sequence: CASSVAGGPQETQYF. The full variable domain, in which reference TRBV9 and TRBJ2-5 provide the parts outside the CDR3, is DSGVTQTPKHLITATGQRVTLRCSPRSGDLSVYWYQQSLDQGLQFLIQYYNGEERAKGNILERFSAQQFPDLHSELNLSSLELGDSALYFCASSVAGGPQETQYFGPGTRLLVL.

CDR3: CAWSGRGGVETQYF. The CDR3, as DNA: TGTGCCTGGAGTGGCCGGGGAGGGGTGGAGACCCAGTACTTC. The chain joins TRBV30 to TRBJ2-5; 7 bases line up with TRBD2. The CDR3 sequence is 14 residues long. Germline values: CDR1 GTSNPN, CDR2 SVGIG (reference sequence). V lost 1 base and J lost 5; bases outside the gene matches: 7. Filled out from reference TRBV30 and TRBJ2-5, the complete variable domain reads SQTIHQWPATLVQPVGSPLSLECTVEGTSNPNLYWYRQAAGRGLQLLFYSVGIGQISSEVPQNLSASRPQDRQFILSSKKLLLSDSGFYLCAWSGRGGVETQYFGPGTRLLVL.

This clonotype came up a few times. The chain links TRBV6-1 to TRBJ1-2; 7 bases are a match to TRBD1. Germline V gene lookup returns CDR1 MNHNS and CDR2 SASEGT. The J segment lost 2 bases and the V segment lost 5 bases, leaving 2 bases of the junction unmatched. The CDR3 extends over 13 amino acids. CDR3 region: CASSQQGNYGYTF. In DNA, the CDR3 is TGTGCCAGCAGTCAACAGGGGAACTATGGCTACACCTTC.

The CDR3: CASSGAGDREYYGYTF. The CDR3 DNA follows: TGTGCCAGCAGCGGAGCAGGAGACAGGGAGTACTATGGCTACACCTTC. The chain employs TRBV5-6 and TRBJ1-2; 7 bases line up with TRBD1. This CDR3 has 16 residues. Trimming cost V 4 bases and J 3 bases; bases outside gene matches: 12. Germline V gene data show CDR1 as SGHDT and CDR2 as YYEEEE.

This clonotype occurred a few times. The chain has TRBV5-1 and TRBJ1-5; D is uncertain. Germline lookup yields CDR1 SGHRS and CDR2 YFSETQ. The ends were cut back, 0 bases at V and 7 bases at J, with 14 bases in the middle. The length of the CDR3 is 15 residues. The CDR3 DNA sequence: TGCGCCAGCAGCTTGGAATCCGGGGAGGACCAGCCCCAGCATTTT. Protein product: CASSLESGEDQPQHF.

The chain carries TRBV19 and TRBJ1-2, with unresolved D. This CDR3 comprises 11 residues. CDR1 is LNHDA and CDR2 is SQIVND in the germline V gene (reference sequence). The V gene lost 7 bases and the J gene lost 5 bases, with 8 bases spanning the gap. The CDR3 protein is CASILLYGYTF. CDR3 nucleotides: TGTGCCAGTATCCTATTATATGGCTACACCTTC.